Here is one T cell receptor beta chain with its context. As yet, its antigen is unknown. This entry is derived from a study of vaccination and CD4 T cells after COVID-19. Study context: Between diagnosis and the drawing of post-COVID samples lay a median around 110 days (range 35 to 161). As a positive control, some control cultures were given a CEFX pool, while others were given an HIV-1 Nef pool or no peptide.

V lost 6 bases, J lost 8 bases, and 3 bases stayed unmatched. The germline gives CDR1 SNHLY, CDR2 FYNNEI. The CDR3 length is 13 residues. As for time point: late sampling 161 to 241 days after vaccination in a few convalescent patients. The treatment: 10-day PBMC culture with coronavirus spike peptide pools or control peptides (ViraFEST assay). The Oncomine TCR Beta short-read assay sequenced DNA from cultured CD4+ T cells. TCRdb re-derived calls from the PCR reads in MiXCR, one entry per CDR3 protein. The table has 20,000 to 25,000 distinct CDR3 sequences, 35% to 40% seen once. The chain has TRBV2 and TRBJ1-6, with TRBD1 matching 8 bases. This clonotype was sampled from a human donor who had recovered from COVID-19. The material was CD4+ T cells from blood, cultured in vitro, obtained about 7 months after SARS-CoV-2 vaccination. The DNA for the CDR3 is TGTGCCAGCAGCGAGACAGGGGATTCACCCCTCCACTTT. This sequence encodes CASSETGDSPLHF.